The 17 T cell receptor beta chains reported below all come from one sample, sequenced in a study of Ad26.COV2.S vaccination and SARS-CoV-2 variants. Libraries were prepared by immunoSEQ multiplex PCR; TCRdb keeps only in-frame clonotypes and omits some of them. Of about 350,000 clones listed, 92% are singletons. Sequences were derived from peripheral blood, sampled after recovery from COVID-19. Receptor source: a human donor who had recovered from COVID-19.

This chain uses TRBV7-9 with TRBJ2-2, with 7 bases that match TRBD2. This CDR3 has 15 amino acids. V was pared by 7 bases and J by 5 bases, with 10 bases of the junction left unmatched. The germline V gene has CDR1 SEHNR and CDR2 FQNEAQ (reference sequence). The CDR3 sequence: CASNFDLGGTGELFF. As DNA, the CDR3 is TGTGCCAGCAACTTCGACCTCGGGGGGACCGGGGAGCTGTTTTTT.

The chain has TRBV19 and TRBJ2-7, with D perhaps TRBD1 (5 bases). This CDR3 contains 16 residues. The germline gives CDR1 LNHDA, CDR2 SQIVND (reference sequence). Trimming stripped 1 base from V and 6 bases from J, with 19 bases between. CDR3 nucleotides: TGTGCCAGTAGTATAGCGGGTAAACAGGCTACCCGCGAGCAGTACTTC. This gives the protein CASSIAGKQATREQYF.

This clone came up once. The chain combines TRBV5-1 with TRBJ1-1; a weak D match, TRBD1 (6 bases). Germline loops: CDR1 SGHRS, CDR2 YFSETQ. The CDR3 is 17 residues long. Trimming shortened V by 0 bases and J by 2 bases, and 17 bases separated the two germline ends. CDR3 in amino acids: CASSLAGGHMINTEAFF. CDR3 in DNA: TGCGCCAGCAGCTTGGCGGGGGGCCATATGATAAACACTGAAGCTTTCTTT. Complete variable domain (other parts from reference TRBV5-1 and TRBJ1-1): KAGVTQTPRYLIKTRGQQVTLSCSPISGHRSVSWYQQTPGQGLQFLFEYFSETQRNKGNFPGRFSGRQFSNSRSEMNVSTLELGDSALYLCASSLAGGHMINTEAFFGQGTRLTVV.

The chain combines TRBV7-9 with TRBJ2-5, with 15 bases matching TRBD2. The J segment lost 1 base and the V segment lost 5 bases, leaving 5 bases of the junction unmatched. In germline, CDR1 is SEHNR, CDR2 FQNEAQ (reference sequence). The CDR3 is made up of 17 amino acids. The DNA of the CDR3 is TGTGCCAGCAGCCCCGGGACTAGCGGGGGGTCCCAAGAGACCCAGTACTTC. Its translation: CASSPGTSGGSQETQYF.

The rearrangement joins TRBV9 to TRBJ2-1, with no clear D. Looked up from germline, CDR1 is SGDLS and CDR2 is YYNGEE. CDR3 size: 15 residues. Trimming removed 7 bases from V and 9 bases from J, with 23 bases in between. The CDR3 region is CASGRVVASYGEQFF. The CDR3 DNA reads as TGTGCCAGCGGACGTGTGGTAGCTTCCTACGGTGAGCAGTTCTTC.

This clone was observed once. V is TRBV10-3 and J is TRBJ2-6; 9 bases match TRBD1. The trim removed 8 bases at V and 1 base at J, leaving 3 bases unmatched. Germline-derived CDR1 and CDR2 are ENHRY and SYGVKD. The CDR3 runs 15 residues. CDR3 coding DNA: TGTGCCATCGGACAGGGGAATTCTGGGGCCAACGTCCTGACTTTC. It codes for CAIGQGNSGANVLTF.

V is TRBV28 and J is TRBJ1-5; D is unresolved. V dropped 2 bases and J dropped 6 bases, with 5 bases sitting between them. Germline V gene data show CDR1 as MDHEN and CDR2 as SYDVKM. The CDR3 spans 12 residues. CDR3 nucleotide sequence: TGTGCCAGCAGTTTAATCTTTCAGCCCCAGCATTTT. This encodes CASSLIFQPQHF.

V gene TRBV9 combines with J gene TRBJ1-2; TRBD1 is a possible D gene (5 bases). This CDR3 contains 14 residues. The ends were cut back, 0 bases at V and 2 bases at J, with 8 bases in the middle. The germline gives CDR1 SGDLS, CDR2 YYNGEE. The CDR3 nucleotides are TGTGCCAGCAGCGTAGCTGAGGGGAACTATGGCTACACCTTC. This translates into CASSVAEGNYGYTF. Full variable domain (missing parts from reference TRBV9 and TRBJ1-2): DSGVTQTPKHLITATGQRVTLRCSPRSGDLSVYWYQQSLDQGLQFLIQYYNGEERAKGNILERFSAQQFPDLHSELNLSSLELGDSALYFCASSVAEGNYGYTFGSGTRLTVV.

The chain links TRBV5-6 to TRBJ2-3, with 7 bases lining up with TRBD2. Trimming took 1 base from V and 4 from J; bases not matched to a gene: 6. The CDR3 totals 15 residues. Germline values: CDR1 SGHDT, CDR2 YYEEEE. CDR3 sequence (DNA): TGTGCCAGCAGCTTGAATAGCGGGTGGGCAGATACGCAGTATTTT. Its protein product is CASSLNSGWADTQYF. Full variable domain (missing parts from reference TRBV5-6 and TRBJ2-3): DAGVTQSPTHLIKTRGQQVTLRCSPKSGHDTVSWYQQALGQGPQFIFQYYEEEERQRGNFPDRFSGHQFPNYSSELNVNALLLGDSALYLCASSLNSGWADTQYFGPGTRLTVL.

The CDR3 protein is CSVVAEAIYGYTF. In nucleotides, the CDR3 is TGCAGCGTTGTCGCCGAAGCTATATATGGCTACACCTTC. The chain is built from TRBV29-1 and TRBJ1-2; unclear D gene. The CDR3 consists of 13 residues. The V and J ends lost 4 bases and 5 bases respectively, with 14 bases between them. The germline CDR1 and CDR2 sequences are SQVTM and ANQGSEA.

The chain is built from TRBV9 and TRBJ2-2; D may match TRBD1 or TRBD2 (5 bases each). Trimming stripped 1 base from V and 2 bases from J, with 15 bases between. The CDR3 runs 17 residues. Germline-derived CDR1 and CDR2 are SGDLS and YYNGEE. The CDR3 here is CASSVTSGTSNTGELFF. In nucleotides, the CDR3 is TGTGCCAGCAGCGTAACCTCCGGGACCTCCAACACCGGGGAGCTGTTTTTT.

This clone was observed a single time. The genes are TRBV7-9 and TRBJ2-1; 12 nucleotides line up with TRBD2. Germline values: CDR1 SEHNR, CDR2 FQNEAQ (reference sequence). V trimming: 1 base; J trimming: 7 bases; junction bases outside the gene matches: 8. The CDR3 spans 17 residues. CDR3 sequence (DNA): TGTGCCAGCAGCTTAGTTGGTCTAGCGGGGGGGCTGAATGAGCAGTTCTTC. Translating it yields CASSLVGLAGGLNEQFF.

This chain connects TRBV7-6 to TRBJ2-5; 7 bases align to TRBD1. The germline gives CDR1 SGHVS, CDR2 FNYEAQ. After removal of 5 bases from V and 4 bases from J, the junction contained 16 bases not matched to a gene. CDR3 length equals 17 residues. CDR3 in amino acids: CASSIGQGSRQGETQYF. As DNA, the CDR3 is TGTGCCAGCAGCATCGGTCAGGGTTCCCGACAGGGAGAGACCCAGTACTTC. Variable domain in full (rest from reference TRBV7-6 and TRBJ2-5): GAGVSQSPRYKVTKRGQDVALRCDPISGHVSLYWYRQALGQGPEFLTYFNYEAQQDKSGLPNDRFSAERPEGSISTLTIQRTEQRDSAMYRCASSIGQGSRQGETQYFGPGTRLLVL.

This sequence joins TRBV19 and TRBJ1-1, with 7 bases aligning to TRBD1. Germline loops: CDR1 LNHDA, CDR2 SQIVND (reference sequence). There are 13 residues in the CDR3. After removal of 8 bases from V and 4 bases from J, the junction contained 7 bases not matched to a gene. CDR3 residues: CASRRAGGTEAFF. The CDR3 DNA reads as TGTGCCAGTCGAAGGGCAGGGGGCACTGAAGCTTTCTTT.

This chain uses TRBV5-1 with TRBJ2-1, with 7 bases lining up with TRBD1. Germline assignment: CDR1 SGHRS and CDR2 YFSETQ. There are 16 residues in the CDR3. Trimming took 1 base from V and 0 from J; bases not matched to a gene: 4. CDR3 bases: TGCGCCAGCAGCTTGACCGGGACAGTCTCCTACAATGAGCAGTTCTTC. Residues: CASSLTGTVSYNEQFF.

The chain carries TRBV4-1 and TRBJ2-3; TRBD2 aligns across 8 bases. The CDR3 is 15 amino acids. V was clipped by 4 bases and J by 2 bases; unmatched bases: 5. Germline V gives CDR1 MGHRA, CDR2 YSYEKL. CDR3 coding DNA: TGCGCCAGCAGCCTACTAGCGGACGTCACAGATACGCAGTATTTT. It specifies CASSLLADVTDTQYF.

This clone was counted only a few times. CDR3 loop: CASTALGQGSSPLHF. The CDR3 DNA follows: TGTGCCAGCACCGCCCTGGGACAGGGAAGTTCACCCCTCCACTTT. V gene TRBV25-1 combines with J gene TRBJ1-6; 9 positions agree with TRBD1. This CDR3 has 15 amino acids. J gave up 9 bases and V 7 bases, and 10 bases lay outside the gene matches. Germline V lookup: CDR1 MGHDK, CDR2 SYGVNS.